This entry features one T cell receptor beta chain sequence. Its antigen target is currently unknown. Per-base qualities were not stored, and no clone one base away is much larger. Patients with autoimmune disease history or receiving systemic immunosuppression were excluded from the trial. Peripheral blood for TCR sequencing was collected from all dose cohorts at baseline, on cycle 4 day 1, and on cycle 7 day 1. Samples came from an open-label, multicenter, first-in-human phase I dose-escalation trial of ivuxolimab. Adults with locally advanced or metastatic melanoma, renal cell carcinoma, hepatocellular carcinoma or head and neck squamous cell carcinoma were enrolled in the trial. CD4+ and CD8+ T cells were sorted separately from peripheral blood before TCR sequencing. V loses 0 bases of germline sequence and J loses 2 bases, and the interval between the two ends is 20 bases. The germline V gene specifies SGHRS as CDR1 and YFSETQ as CDR2. The CDR3 spans 18 residues, from the cysteine through the phenylalanine. Of all the DNA, just the CDR3 is kept, 54 bases in frame from base 1.

Genomic DNA was extracted from sorted cells for sequencing of the TCRbeta CDR3 region. TCRbeta CDR3 regions were sequenced using the immunoSEQ Assay. Not all clones reach the TCRdb copy of this immuneACCESS table, which keeps in-frame sequences only. Checked studies attribute under half of the gap to unresolved V genes and leave the rest unexplained. The sample yields some 84,000 clones; roughly 90% were counted once. Together, the top ten hold about 8.6% of the sample. This sample stems from a study of OX40 agonist ivuxolimab in advanced cancers. Concerning the study at large: The costimulatory receptor OX40 (CD134) was targeted by ivuxolimab, a fully human IgG2 agonistic monoclonal antibody. Intravenous ivuxolimab was administered to patients every 2 weeks at six dose levels: 0.01, 0.1, 0.3, 1.5, 3 and 10 mg/kg. Of the approximately 54 dose-escalation patients, hepatocellular carcinoma was present in about 20, melanoma in around 15, renal cell carcinoma in 9 and head and neck cancer in 9. In the dose-escalation cohort, roughly 80% of patients were male, and the mean age was approximately 60 years, with a range of 23 to 79. Patients were allowed to have had prior anti-PD-1, anti-PD-L1 or anti-CTLA-4 therapy, and approximately 43% of the dose-escalation patients had previously received checkpoint inhibitors. Partial responses occurred in three dose-escalation patients, of whom one had hepatocellular carcinoma and two had cutaneous melanoma. The point of sequencing TCRbeta in the periphery was to test whether ivuxolimab changed TCR sequence diversity and drove clonal T-cell expansion. The monotherapy dose-escalation portion (N ≈ 52 patients) of the phase I ivuxolimab trial is reported in the paper.

Summary of the overall study and its limitations: Low levels of normalized T-cell clonal expansion were also seen in some nonresponding patients. After ivuxolimab, expanded clones were on average more numerous among CD8+ T cells than among CD4+ T cells. The antigen specificity of the clonally expanded peripheral T cells was not determined. In the 0.1-3.0 mg/kg groups, partial responders had among the lowest normalized peripheral clonal expansion, particularly in CD8+ T cells. At doses of 0.1 to 3.0 mg/kg, clonal expansion of both CD4+ and CD8+ blood T cells was observed from baseline to week 6.

The sequence came from an adult with an advanced solid tumor such as melanoma, head and neck, liver or kidney cancer. Recombination connected TRBV5-1 to TRBJ2-5; matching of 6 bases hints at TRBD1 as the D gene. The sequencing used CD4+ or CD8+ T cells sorted from blood, collected in a trial of the OX40 agonist ivuxolimab. CDR3 loop: CASSLVQGNVAEQETQYF. Read as DNA, the sequence is TGCGCCAGCAGCTTGGTACAGGGAAATGTGGCGGAGCAAGAGACCCAGTACTTC. Joined to the reference TRBV5-1 and TRBJ2-5 proteins, this CDR3 gives the full variable domain: KAGVTQTPRYLIKTRGQQVTLSCSPISGHRSVSWYQQTPGQGLQFLFEYFSETQRNKGNFPGRFSGRQFSNSRSEMNVSTLELGDSALYLCASSLVQGNVAEQETQYFGPGTRLLVL.